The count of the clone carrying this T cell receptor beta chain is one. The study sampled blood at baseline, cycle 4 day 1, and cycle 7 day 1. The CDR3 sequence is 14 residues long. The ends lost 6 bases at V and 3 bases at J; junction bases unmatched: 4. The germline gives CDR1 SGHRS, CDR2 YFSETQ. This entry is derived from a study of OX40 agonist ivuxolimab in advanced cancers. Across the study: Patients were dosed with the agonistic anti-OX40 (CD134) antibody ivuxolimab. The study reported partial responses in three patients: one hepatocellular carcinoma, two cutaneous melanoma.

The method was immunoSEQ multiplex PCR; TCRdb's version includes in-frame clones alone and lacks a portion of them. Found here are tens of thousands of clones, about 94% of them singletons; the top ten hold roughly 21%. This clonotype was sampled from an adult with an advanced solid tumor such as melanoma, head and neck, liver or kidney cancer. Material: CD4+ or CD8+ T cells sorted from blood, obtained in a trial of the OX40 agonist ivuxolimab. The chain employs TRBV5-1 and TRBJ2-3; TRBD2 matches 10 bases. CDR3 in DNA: TGCGCCAGCACCTCTAGCGGGGGAACAGATACGCAGTATTTT. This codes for CASTSSGGTDTQYF.